Below are 29 T cell receptor beta chains sequenced from a single sample in a study of shared clonotypes between healthy human individuals. Method: immunoSEQ multiplex PCR; TCRdb's copy keeps in-frame clones and lacks some. Counted here are about half a million clones, 81% occurring once; the ten biggest clones make up about an eighth. The sequenced sample was PBMCs. These receptors were collected from a woman in her thirties or forties in good health. Some clones in this sample may be carry-over from other donors' samples.

The chain recombines TRBV28 with TRBJ1-1, with TRBD1 as a possible D gene (6 bases). The CDR3 is 15 residues long. Germline V gives CDR1 MDHEN, CDR2 SYDVKM. Trimming stripped 11 bases from V and 3 bases from J, with 22 bases between. The CDR3: CAAEYGGGRYTEAFF. The DNA of the CDR3 is TGTGCCGCAGAATACGGTGGGGGGCGATACACTGAAGCTTTCTTT.

The gene calls are TRBV5-6 and TRBJ2-7; the match to TRBD2 covers 11 bases. The CDR3 is made up of 14 amino acids. The ends lost 0 bases at V and 7 bases at J; junction bases unmatched: 3. Germline V CDR1 and CDR2: SGHDT, YYEEEE. This chain's CDR3 is CASSLGLAGREQYF. In DNA, the CDR3 is TGTGCCAGCAGCTTGGGACTAGCGGGGAGAGAGCAGTACTTC. Supplemented by reference TRBV5-6 and TRBJ2-7, the full variable domain reads DAGVTQSPTHLIKTRGQQVTLRCSPKSGHDTVSWYQQALGQGPQFIFQYYEEEERQRGNFPDRFSGHQFPNYSSELNVNALLLGDSALYLCASSLGLAGREQYFGPGTRLTVT.

A word on this clone: A far larger clone is one base from this, pointing to a likely read error. The chain combines TRBV5-4 with TRBJ1-4; possibly TRBD1 for D (6 bases). The germline V gene encodes CDR1 SGHNT and CDR2 YYREEE (reference sequence). Trimming pared 0 bases from V and 4 bases from J, leaving 10 bases between. This CDR3 is built from 15 residues. In DNA, the CDR3 is TGTGCCAGCAGCTTGGGGAGGGGGAATAATGAAAAACTGTTTTTT. This codes for CASSLGRGNNEKLFF.

Comments on this clone: This is likely an artifact of a read error, given a far larger clone one base away. This rearrangement joins TRBV4-1 to TRBJ1-5; D may be TRBD1 (6 bases). The J call may be wrong; the DNA end is better matched by TRBJ2-3. The CDR3 runs to 16 residues. Looked up from germline, CDR1 is MGHRA and CDR2 is YSYEKL. The CDR3, as DNA: TGCGCCAGCAGCCAAGGGACAGCTGATAGCAATCAGCCCCAGTATTTT. Protein sequence: CASSQGTADSNQPQYF.

The chain couples TRBV7-3 to TRBJ2-6, with TRBD1 matching over 8 bases. The CDR3 totals 18 residues. The V gene end was trimmed by 4 bases and the J gene end by 1 base; junction bases not matched to a gene: 9. Germline values: CDR1 SGHTA, CDR2 FQGTGA. The CDR3 loop reads CASSSGQGILSGANVLTF. The DNA for the CDR3 is TGTGCCAGCAGCTCTGGACAGGGCATTTTATCTGGGGCCAACGTCCTGACTTTC.

This clone was seen once. The chain uses TRBV30 and TRBJ1-5; D might be TRBD1 (6 bases). The CDR3 contains 21 residues. CDR1 is GTSNPN and CDR2 is SVGIG in the germline V gene (reference sequence). V lost 3 bases, J lost 1 base, and 31 bases lay in between. The DNA of the CDR3 is TGTGCCTGGAGGGGGGGCAGGGACGGTAGTTACCCTTATAAAAGCAATCAGCCCCAGCATTTT. This sequence encodes CAWRGGRDGSYPYKSNQPQHF.

V gene TRBV28 combines with J gene TRBJ1-1, with 7 bases fitting TRBD1. V gave up 4 bases and J gave up 4 bases; unmatched junction bases: 12. CDR3 length equals 16 residues. The germline V gene encodes CDR1 MDHEN and CDR2 SYDVKM. DNA for the CDR3: TGTGCCAGCAGTTCCCCAGGAGGGGGCTTGAGCACTGAAGCTTTCTTT. Translation gives CASSSPGGGLSTEAFF.

The rearrangement joins TRBV5-1 to TRBJ2-7; the match to TRBD1 covers 8 bases. V gave up 1 base and J gave up 4 bases; unmatched junction bases: 7. Germline V gives CDR1 SGHRS, CDR2 YFSETQ. This CDR3 region has 15 residues. In DNA, the CDR3 is TGCGCCAGCAGCTTGACAGGACAGGGCGGTTACGAGCAGTACTTC. Translating it yields CASSLTGQGGYEQYF.

On this clone: A far larger clone is one nucleotide away, so this likely arose from a read error. The same CDR3 can be traced to other DNA sequences in this sample. J is TRBJ2-3 and V is TRBV21-1; the table calls TRBD1, which could not be checked here. TRBV21-1 constitutes a pseudogene. The CDR3 has 15 amino acids. The CDR3 DNA reads TGTGCCATCCTTAGGACAGGCCACCGCACAGATACGCAGTATTTC. It is translated as CAILRTGHRTDTQYF.

The genes are TRBV28 and TRBJ2-2; D is perhaps TRBD1 (6 bases). CDR3 length: 13 residues. Trimming shortened V by 8 bases and J by 2 bases, and 9 bases separated the two germline ends. Germline CDR1 and CDR2: MDHEN and SYDVKM. The CDR3 region has the DNA TGTGCCAGCCTGGACAGAAACACCGGGGAGCTGTTTTTT. Protein: CASLDRNTGELFF.

To note about this clone: This likely traces to a read error, being one base from a far larger clone. The chain couples TRBV30 to TRBJ2-5; 10 nucleotides agree with TRBD2. Germline V gene sequence: CDR1 GTSNPN, CDR2 SVGIG (reference sequence). This CDR3 has 14 amino acids. V lost 2 bases to trimming and J lost 5 bases; unmatched junction nucleotides: 5. CDR3 protein: CAWSLAGAEETQYF. CDR3 sequence (DNA): TGTGCCTGGAGTCTAGCGGGAGCAGAGGAGACCCAGTACTTC.

With respect to this clone: With a far larger clone one base away, a read error is the likely cause. The V call is TRBV18, the J call TRBJ1-4; D is uncertain. Germline V gene lookup returns CDR1 KGHSH and CDR2 LQKENI. The CDR3 is made up of 14 amino acids. The chain's CDR3 is CANSSGWGSEKLFF. As DNA, the CDR3 is TGTGCCAACTCATCAGGATGGGGTAGCGAAAAACTGTTTTTT. Full variable domain (rest looked up from reference TRBV18 and TRBJ1-4): NAGVMQNPRHLVRRRGQEARLRCSPMKGHSHVYWYRQLPEEGLKFMVYLQKENIIDESGMPKERFSAEFPKEGPSILRIQQVVRGDSAAYFCANSSGWGSEKLFFGSGTQLSVL.

With regard to this clone: A single base is all that separates this from a far larger clone, so a read error is likely. The sample carries other DNA sequences with the same CDR3. V gene TRBV30 combines with J gene TRBJ1-2; no firm D call. Germline-derived CDR1 and CDR2 are GTSNPN and SVGIG (reference sequence). The CDR3 covers 13 residues. The CDR3 nucleotides read TGTGCCTGGATTGGGAGTCCTAACTATGGCTATACCTTC. Translating gives CAWIGSPNYGYTF.

This sequence joins TRBV19 and TRBJ1-2; D uncertain. In germline, CDR1 is LNHDA, CDR2 SQIVND (reference sequence). Trimming took 5 bases from V and 4 from J, leaving 17 bases between them. This CDR3 comprises 15 residues. This CDR3 is CASSPGQYQSYGYTF. In DNA, the CDR3 is TGTGCCAGTAGTCCCGGCCAGTACCAATCCTATGGCTACACCTTC.

In regard to this clone: It differs at one base from a far larger clone, so likely a read error. DNA for the CDR3: TGTGCCAGCAGTCCAGAGACTAGCTCGGGGTGGGAGACCCAGTACTTC. Its protein product is CASSPETSSGWETQYF. The chain uses TRBV28 and TRBJ2-5; 7 bases align to TRBD2. The CDR3 is 16 residues long. Germline trimming cut 5 bases from V and 5 bases from J; bases unmatched to any gene: 14. Germline V CDR1 and CDR2: MDHEN, SYDVKM.

The rearrangement uses TRBV11-2 and TRBJ1-1, with D possibly TRBD1 on 5 matching bases. The ends were cut back, 4 bases at V and 4 bases at J, with 16 bases in the middle. The CDR3 has 15 residues. Germline CDR1 reads SGHAT; CDR2 reads FQNNGV. The CDR3 bases are TGTGCCAGCAGCTCAAACCAGGGCGGGGGCACTGAAGCTTTCTTT. Translating it yields CASSSNQGGGTEAFF.

This sequence joins TRBV6-1 and TRBJ2-1; the match to TRBD1 covers 7 bases. CDR3 size: 15 residues. With 2 bases clipped from V and 4 bases from J, the junction kept 5 bases outside the gene matches. From germline, CDR1 is MNHNS and CDR2 SASEGT. CDR3 loop: CASSELGQRYNEQFF. CDR3 nucleotide sequence: TGTGCCAGCAGTGAACTGGGACAGAGATACAATGAGCAGTTCTTC.

This chain uses TRBV11-2 with TRBJ1-5, with D possibly TRBD1 on 5 matching bases. The CDR3 sequence is 15 residues long. From germline, CDR1 is SGHAT and CDR2 FQNNGV. The ends were cut back, 1 base at V and 7 bases at J, with 14 bases in the middle. Written as DNA, the CDR3 is TGTGCCAGCAGCTTAGGGCACGTGGGGGTCCAGCCCCAGCATTTT. Protein: CASSLGHVGVQPQHF.

V is TRBV28 and J is TRBJ2-7; D is uncertain. Between the trimmed V and J ends, which lost 5 bases and 2 bases, there was a span of 10 bases. The CDR3 totals 13 residues. From germline, CDR1 is MDHEN and CDR2 SYDVKM. CDR3 DNA sequence: TGTGCCAGCAGTGGGCCGCCTCCCTACGAGCAGTACTTC. Protein sequence: CASSGPPPYEQYF.

This clone came up a few times. With a far larger clone one base away, a read error is the likely cause. The J gene is TRBJ1-5, the V gene TRBV4-2; no clear D. Looked up from germline, CDR1 is LGHNA and CDR2 is YNFKEQ. The length of the CDR3 is 15 residues. Trimming stripped 0 bases from V and 5 bases from J, with 11 bases between. CDR3 loop: CASSQDSVSHQPQHF. The CDR3 DNA reads TGTGCCAGCAGCCAAGATTCAGTGAGCCATCAGCCCCAGCATTTT.

J is TRBJ2-7 and V is TRBV6-1; D unclear. The germline V and J ends were trimmed by 6 bases and 3 bases, with 15 bases remaining between them. Germline-derived CDR1 and CDR2 are MNHNS and SASEGT. This CDR3 spans 14 amino acids. The CDR3 spells CASSYLPKNYEQYF. For the CDR3, the DNA is TGTGCCAGCAGCTATTTACCTAAAAACTACGAGCAGTACTTC.

As regards this clone: This sample also contains other DNA sequences that code for the same CDR3. The gene calls are TRBV4-1 and TRBJ2-7; 10 bases are a match to TRBD2. The CDR3 loop spans 15 amino acids. Losses at the gene ends were 2 bases for V and 3 bases for J; bases not matched to a gene: 4. CDR1 and CDR2 from the germline V gene are MGHRA and YSYEKL. CDR3: CASSQPTSGRYEQYF. The CDR3 nucleotides are TGCGCCAGCAGCCAACCGACTAGCGGGCGCTACGAGCAGTACTTC.

This clone was detected a few times. This likely traces to a read error, being one base from a far larger clone. A read error is likely, as this CDR3 ends without the conserved phenylalanine or tryptophan. The chain is built from TRBV29-1 and TRBJ2-7; TRBD1 matches 12 bases. With 6 bases clipped from V and 7 bases from J, the junction kept 16 bases outside the gene matches. Germline-derived CDR1 and CDR2 are SQVTM and ANQGSEA. This CDR3 has 16 residues. CDR3 amino acids: CSVTGTGGQRWEEQYL. The CDR3 DNA reads as TGCAGCGTCACAGGGACAGGGGGCCAGAGGTGGGAAGAGCAGTACCTC.

This chain uses TRBV6-1 with TRBJ2-5; perhaps D is TRBD1 or TRBD2 (6 bases each). The CDR3 loop spans 13 amino acids. Trimming took off 7 bases at V and 4 bases at J, with 13 bases between the two ends. In germline, CDR1 is MNHNS, CDR2 SASEGT. This CDR3 reads CASNKQGGETQYF. The CDR3 nucleotides are TGTGCCAGCAACAAACAGGGAGGAGAGACCCAGTACTTC.

V and J are TRBV9 and TRBJ2-1, with 11 bases fitting TRBD2. Germline loops: CDR1 SGDLS, CDR2 YYNGEE. V dropped 0 bases and J dropped 7; count of bases not matched to a gene: 0. The CDR3 is 14 residues long. The CDR3 sequence is CASSVGTSGNEQFF. CDR3 DNA: TGTGCCAGCAGCGTAGGGACTAGCGGGAATGAGCAGTTCTTC.

DNA of the CDR3: TGTGCCAGCAGCTCCCGGACCCCCGCCAACGAGCAGTACTTC. Amino acid sequence: CASSSRTPANEQYF. The V and J genes are TRBV27 and TRBJ2-7, with no clear D. The CDR3 is made up of 14 amino acids. Germline assignment: CDR1 MNHEY and CDR2 SMNVEV (reference sequence). Trimming removed 6 bases at V and 5 bases at J, with 17 bases between.

This chain links TRBV7-3 with TRBJ2-2; D remains unclear. Germline V gene sequence: CDR1 SGHTA, CDR2 FQGTGA. This CDR3 spans 12 amino acids. Trimming cost V 2 bases and J 3 bases, with 1 base left between them. The CDR3 protein is CASSLDTGELFF. CDR3 DNA: TGTGCCAGCAGCTTAGACACCGGGGAGCTGTTTTTT.

The chain is built from TRBV7-2 and TRBJ1-1; D uncertain. The V end lost 9 bases, the J end lost 0 bases, and 11 bases lay between the germline ends. Per germline, CDR1 SGHTA and CDR2 FQGNSA. The CDR3 has 13 residues. Here the CDR3 reads CASSEDLNTEAFF. CDR3 nucleotides: TGTGCCAGTTCCGAGGACCTGAACACTGAAGCTTTCTTT.

V gene TRBV19 combines with J gene TRBJ2-3; a weak D match, TRBD2 (6 bases). The CDR3 loop spans 16 amino acids. Trimming stripped 6 bases from V and 2 bases from J, with 18 bases between. The germline CDR1 and CDR2 sequences are LNHDA and SQIVND (reference sequence). Here the CDR3 reads CASRGTGQPFTDTQYF. CDR3 nucleotide sequence: TGTGCCAGTAGGGGGACTGGACAACCTTTCACAGATACGCAGTATTTT. The full variable domain, its missing parts supplied by reference TRBV19 and TRBJ2-3, is DGGITQSPKYLFRKEGQNVTLSCEQNLNHDAMYWYRQDPGQGLRLIYYSQIVNDFQKGDIAEGYSVSREKKESFPLTVTSAQKNPTAFYLCASRGTGQPFTDTQYFGPGTRLTVL.